The sequence of this T cell receptor (beta chain) was determined in a study of T cells expressing NK-cell markers (dated by TCRdb to 2019 to 2021). About the investigation overall: Three sorted T-cell subsets (CD3+CD56+NKG2C+, CD3+CD56+NKG2C- and CD3+CD56-NKG2C+) from under 10 donors had their TCR beta-chain repertoires profiled. Of the eight sequenced donors, seven were found to be HCMV-seropositive and one was found to be HCMV-seronegative. The eight sequenced donors were randomly selected healthy volunteers, three men and five women. Sequencing of the libraries produced 2 x 150 bp reads on Illumina HiSeq 2000/2500, MiSeq or NextSeq. Broader findings and caveats from the paper: In 5 to 7 donors, the dominant CD3+CD56+NKG2C+ clonotypes were found to rank among the top 10 CD8+ clonotypes and to make up 1.0-7.0% of CD8+ T cells. It remained unclear whether the expanded NKG2C-expressing T cell clones were specific for HCMV antigens. Those dominant clonotypes were again the most abundant among CD3+CD56-NKG2C+ cells in a handful of donors, at about 28.3-65%.

As for this clonotype: Its recognized antigen is unknown.

From the cysteine up to the phenylalanine, the CDR3 has a length of 19 residues. No DNA accompanies this entry. CDR1 and CDR2, looked up from the germline V gene, are MGHRA and YSYEKL. HCMV serostatus was determined by detecting HCMV-specific IgG in serum with a commercial ELISA kit. Peripheral blood mononuclear cells were isolated from blood by Ficoll density gradient centrifugation. The listed sequencing device is Illumina HiSeq 2000. 5'RACE template switching, by which a universal primer site and unique molecular identifiers were added, was used to make TCR beta cDNA libraries. Priming for cDNA synthesis came from the TCR beta constant segment, and two successive PCR amplification steps followed. The original pipeline was this. Reads were demultiplexed and grouped by UMI with MIGEC, and clonotypes were assembled and quantified with MiTCR. To exclude erroneous sequences, only TCR cDNA sequences supported by at least two reads were retained. The tcR package was used for downstream repertoire analysis, with clonotypes matched between fractions based on CDR3 nucleotide sequence plus V segment. VDJmatch was used to annotate antigen specificity against VDJdb, with one amino acid substitution allowed in CDR3. TCRdb reprocessed the raw reads; every CDR3 protein sequence is a single record, and DNA is not supplied. Here the V and J calls rest on TCRdb's processing, not on the authors' analysis. Per the sample table, the count is 500,000 or so distinct CDR3 sequences. The ten biggest clones cover less than 4.5% of the sample.

The TCR comes from a man between 18 and 35 years old in good health. Donor details come from another sample of the same person, matched by shared clones. The sample was blood T cells: a sorted CD56 or NKG2C T cell subset, CD4+ or CD8+ T cells, or bulk PBMC T cells (not recorded which). The sequence joins TRBV4-1 to TRBJ1-3; TCRdb reports TRBD1, a call that lacks DNA to check it against. CDR3 reads: CASSQDGTERKGGGNTIYF.